These 29 T cell receptor beta chains were all obtained from the same sample, sequenced in a study of OX40 agonist ivuxolimab in advanced cancers. Library creation used the immunoSEQ multiplex PCR assay. The table comes from immuneACCESS by way of TCRdb, which keeps in-frame sequences with V and J called. Part of the clones is missing from these tables; in studies checked, under half for an unresolved V gene and the rest for unknown reasons. Counted in this sample were around 70,000 clones; about 80% of them appeared once. Around 6.6% of the sample lies in the top ten. The input for sequencing was CD4+ or CD8+ T cells sorted from blood, taken in a trial of the OX40 agonist ivuxolimab. These receptor sequences come from an adult with an advanced solid tumor such as melanoma, head and neck, liver or kidney cancer.

The chain joins TRBV7-9 to TRBJ1-1; D ambiguous. CDR1 is SEHNR and CDR2 is FQNEAQ in the germline V gene (reference sequence). The CDR3 is made up of 14 amino acids. V gave up 1 base and J gave up 0 bases, with 6 bases separating them. The CDR3 sequence: CASSLGVMNTEAFF. DNA of the CDR3: TGTGCCAGCAGCTTAGGGGTTATGAACACTGAAGCTTTCTTT.

The genes are TRBV11-3 and TRBJ2-7, with a weak D call TRBD2 (5 bases). This CDR3 region has 17 residues. Germline loops: CDR1 SGHNT, CDR2 YENEEA. Trimming removed 2 bases from V and 2 bases from J, with 19 bases in between. This chain's CDR3 is CASSLKYAPLAPYEQYF. The CDR3 DNA reads as TGTGCCAGCAGCTTAAAATACGCCCCGCTAGCACCCTACGAGCAGTACTTC.

The chain is built from TRBV6-5 and TRBJ1-2, with 7 bases fitting TRBD1. V dropped 5 bases and J dropped 6; count of bases not matched to a gene: 6. The CDR3 runs to 13 residues. Germline V CDR1 and CDR2: MNHEY, SVGAGI. The CDR3 DNA sequence: TGTGCCAGCAGTACTCAGGGGGGGAATGGCTACACCTTC. It encodes CASSTQGGNGYTF.

The rearrangement joins TRBV6-5 to TRBJ1-2; perhaps TRBD1 as D (6 bases). Per germline, CDR1 MNHEY and CDR2 SVGAGI. V was cut by 4 bases and J by 0 bases, with 12 bases left in between. CDR3 size: 15 residues. The CDR3 sequence is CASSFGTPANYGYTF. The CDR3 DNA follows: TGTGCCAGCAGTTTCGGGACACCAGCTAACTATGGCTACACCTTC.

CDR3 coding DNA: TGTGCCAGCAGCTTGGGGACGGGCTCTGGAAACACCATATATTTT. Its protein is CASSLGTGSGNTIYF. J is TRBJ1-3 and V is TRBV7-9; D is possibly TRBD1 (5 bases). V was cut by 3 bases and J by 0 bases, with 9 bases left in between. The CDR3 sequence is 15 residues long. In germline, CDR1 is SEHNR, CDR2 FQNEAQ (reference sequence).

The chain uses TRBV9 and TRBJ2-2; 12 bases map to TRBD2. The germline CDR1 and CDR2 sequences are SGDLS and YYNGEE. This CDR3 comprises 19 residues. Trimming took 3 bases from V and 4 from J; bases not matched to a gene: 13. This CDR3 reads CASSAGTSGLRWGTGELFF. The CDR3 DNA is TGTGCCAGCAGCGCCGGGACTAGCGGGTTACGCTGGGGCACCGGGGAGCTGTTTTTT.

The chain carries TRBV19 and TRBJ2-1, with 9 positions matching TRBD1. V was clipped by 4 bases and J by 6 bases; unmatched bases: 10. From germline, CDR1 is LNHDA and CDR2 SQIVND (reference sequence). CDR3 length: 16 residues. The CDR3 is CASSSPGQGKSNEQFF. CDR3 coding DNA: TGTGCCAGTAGTAGTCCGGGACAGGGTAAAAGCAATGAGCAGTTCTTC. Full variable domain (remainder filled in from reference TRBV19 and TRBJ2-1): DGGITQSPKYLFRKEGQNVTLSCEQNLNHDAMYWYRQDPGQGLRLIYYSQIVNDFQKGDIAEGYSVSREKKESFPLTVTSAQKNPTAFYLCASSSPGQGKSNEQFFGPGTRLTVL.

This clone appeared a single time. J is TRBJ2-1 and V is TRBV28; a weak D match, TRBD1 (6 bases). The CDR3 spans 15 residues. The germline gives CDR1 MDHEN, CDR2 SYDVKM. The germline V and J ends were trimmed by 6 bases and 3 bases, with 15 bases remaining between them. CDR3 sequence (DNA): TGTGCCAGCAGGCTACAGGGAGCAGGCTACAATGAGCAGTTCTTC. Translated, it gives CASRLQGAGYNEQFF.

The rearrangement uses TRBV10-2 and TRBJ2-1; D not resolved. The length of the CDR3 is 16 residues. V lost 2 bases to trimming and J lost 0 bases, with 11 bases between them. Germline V lookup: CDR1 WSHSY, CDR2 SAAADI. CDR3 nucleotide sequence: TGCGCCAGCAGTGAGCTGTCTAGAAGCTCCTACAATGAGCAGTTCTTC. This sequence encodes CASSELSRSSYNEQFF.

V usage is TRBV4-2 and J usage is TRBJ1-4; 7 positions match TRBD1. Germline loops: CDR1 LGHNA, CDR2 YNFKEQ. The ends lost 5 bases at V and 8 bases at J; junction bases unmatched: 8. The CDR3 spans 14 residues. The CDR3 DNA is TGTGCCAGCAGCTTGTCAACAGGGGACGAAAAACTGTTTTTT. This sequence encodes CASSLSTGDEKLFF.

The chain couples TRBV27 to TRBJ2-1; 7 bases fit TRBD2. In germline, CDR1 is MNHEY, CDR2 SMNVEV (reference sequence). The CDR3 extends over 13 amino acids. After removal of 8 bases from V and 12 bases from J, the junction contained 13 bases not matched to a gene. In DNA, the CDR3 is TGTGCCAGCGGCGCCCAGCGGGATACGGGGCAGTTCTTC. It specifies CASGAQRDTGQFF.

This clone was picked up one time. This rearrangement joins TRBV10-3 to TRBJ1-1; the match to TRBD1 covers 10 bases. Unmatched junction bases numbered 2, after V lost 4 bases and J lost 6 bases. The germline V gene encodes CDR1 ENHRY and CDR2 SYGVKD. This CDR3 comprises 13 residues. In DNA form, the CDR3 reads TGTGCCATCAGTGTAGGACAGGGGGCTGAAGCTTTCTTT. Translated, it gives CAISVGQGAEAFF.

The rearrangement links TRBV6-6 to TRBJ1-4, with unresolved D. The V end lost 4 bases, the J end lost 8 bases, and 8 bases lay between the germline ends. There are 12 residues in the CDR3. Germline V CDR1 and CDR2: MNHNY, SVGAGI (reference sequence). CDR3 DNA sequence: TGTGCCAGCAGTTGGTCCGAGGAAAAACTGTTTTTT. Translating gives CASSWSEEKLFF.

The chain uses TRBV7-2 and TRBJ2-1; the match to TRBD2 covers 7 bases. Trimming took 5 bases from V and 3 from J; bases not matched to a gene: 1. The CDR3 is 13 amino acids. Germline V gene lookup returns CDR1 SGHTA and CDR2 FQGNSA. The CDR3 nucleotides read TGTGCCAGCAGCACGGGAGGCTACAATGAGCAGTTCTTC. It translates to CASSTGGYNEQFF.

The chain links TRBV7-9 to TRBJ2-1; D remains ambiguous. CDR3 length equals 15 residues. V was clipped by 2 bases and J by 4 bases, with 12 bases between them. The germline CDR1 and CDR2 sequences are SEHNR and FQNEAQ (reference sequence). CDR3 in amino acids: CASSLWQSTYNEQFF. The CDR3 DNA is TGTGCCAGCAGCTTATGGCAGTCTACGTACAATGAGCAGTTCTTC.

The gene calls are TRBV15 and TRBJ2-7, with TRBD2 matching 7 bases. This CDR3 is 14 amino acids long. Germline CDR1 and CDR2: LNHNV and YYDKDF (reference sequence). The V and J ends lost 1 base and 2 bases, in that order; junction bases with no gene match: 2. This CDR3 reads CATSRAGLAYEQYF. The CDR3 DNA reads as TGTGCCACCAGCAGAGCTGGACTAGCCTACGAGCAGTACTTC.

This clone has only a few counts. DNA of the CDR3: TGTGCCAGCAGCTTGCGGGGAAAGGGGCCTGGCTACACCTTC. As protein: CASSLRGKGPGYTF. This chain joins TRBV5-6 and TRBJ1-2, with D tentatively TRBD1 (5 bases). CDR1 is SGHDT, CDR2 YYEEEE, per germline. Trimming stripped 1 base from V and 7 bases from J, with 14 bases between. This CDR3 contains 14 residues.

The V gene is TRBV6-6, the J gene TRBJ1-1; 7 bases agree with TRBD1. CDR3 length equals 14 residues. In germline, CDR1 is MNHNY, CDR2 SVGAGI (reference sequence). V was pared by 1 base and J by 3 bases, with 2 bases of the junction left unmatched. This CDR3 is CASSYWGTDTEAFF. CDR3 bases: TGTGCCAGCAGTTACTGGGGGACAGACACTGAAGCTTTCTTT.

The rearrangement links TRBV28 to TRBJ1-4; D is uncertain. Looked up from germline, CDR1 is MDHEN and CDR2 is SYDVKM. This CDR3 comprises 15 residues. V lost 3 bases and J 0 bases, leaving 8 bases between the germline ends. CDR3 sequence: CASSLLGTTNEKLFF. The CDR3 DNA follows: TGTGCCAGCAGTTTGTTAGGGACAACTAATGAAAAACTGTTTTTT.

This chain connects TRBV19 to TRBJ1-1; D may be TRBD1 (5 bases). The CDR3 runs to 15 residues. Trimming left V 3 bases short and J 5 bases short, with 16 bases between. Germline values: CDR1 LNHDA, CDR2 SQIVND (reference sequence). This chain's CDR3 is CASSIVGGSLTEAFF. The CDR3 bases are TGTGCCAGTAGTATTGTGGGGGGGAGCCTAACTGAAGCTTTCTTT. The full variable domain, in which reference TRBV19 and TRBJ1-1 provide the parts outside the CDR3, is DGGITQSPKYLFRKEGQNVTLSCEQNLNHDAMYWYRQDPGQGLRLIYYSQIVNDFQKGDIAEGYSVSREKKESFPLTVTSAQKNPTAFYLCASSIVGGSLTEAFFGQGTRLTVV.

The chain recombines TRBV14 with TRBJ1-1; D is unresolved. This CDR3 region has 13 residues. In germline, CDR1 is SGHDN, CDR2 FVKESK. Trimming shortened V by 1 base and J by 3 bases, and 6 bases separated the two germline ends. The CDR3 sequence: CASSQVEYTEAFF. The CDR3 DNA reads TGTGCCAGCAGCCAAGTCGAGTACACTGAAGCTTTCTTT.

The chain couples TRBV7-9 to TRBJ2-6; the D is unclear. CDR1 and CDR2 from the germline V gene are SEHNR and FQNEAQ (reference sequence). Trimming removed 5 bases at V and 0 bases at J, with 17 bases between. The CDR3 has 18 residues. This chain's CDR3 is CASSLPLGRSSGANVLTF. The CDR3 coding sequence is TGTGCCAGCAGCCTCCCCCTGGGCAGGAGCTCTGGGGCCAACGTCCTGACTTTC.

V usage is TRBV5-1 and J usage is TRBJ1-1; 12 bases are a match to TRBD1. The V and J ends lost 4 bases and 0 bases, in that order; junction bases with no gene match: 7. Germline CDR1 SGHRS, CDR2 YFSETQ. The CDR3 covers 17 residues. The CDR3 sequence: CASSAGQGAHMNTEAFF. DNA for the CDR3: TGCGCCAGCAGCGCGGGACAGGGGGCGCATATGAACACTGAAGCTTTCTTT.

V is TRBV27 and J is TRBJ2-6; D gene ambiguous. This CDR3 comprises 16 residues. Trimming left V 6 bases short and J 0 bases short, with 12 bases between. Looked up from germline, CDR1 is MNHEY and CDR2 is SMNVEV (reference sequence). CDR3 in amino acids: CASSRSGPSGANVLTF. The CDR3 region has the DNA TGTGCCAGCAGCCGCTCAGGCCCCTCTGGGGCCAACGTCCTGACTTTC.

The CDR3, as DNA: TGTGCCAGCAGCTTGGAAGTGGCGTCTGGAAACACCATATATTTT. This gives the protein CASSLEVASGNTIYF. The rearrangement joins TRBV5-5 to TRBJ1-3, with D unclear. V was clipped by 0 bases and J by 1 base, with 8 bases between them. The CDR3 has 15 amino acids. The germline gives CDR1 SGHKS, CDR2 YYEKEE (reference sequence). The whole variable domain, remainder taken from reference TRBV5-5 and TRBJ1-3, is DAGVTQSPTHLIKTRGQQVTLRCSPISGHKSVSWYQQVLGQGPQFIFQYYEKEERGRGNFPDRFSARQFPNYSSELNVNALLLGDSALYLCASSLEVASGNTIYFGEGSWLTVV.

This chain connects TRBV10-3 to TRBJ2-5; the match to TRBD1 covers 7 bases. CDR1 is ENHRY, CDR2 SYGVKD, per germline. Losses at the gene ends were 4 bases for V and 2 bases for J; bases not matched to a gene: 7. The CDR3 totals 15 residues. The CDR3 is CAISVSGTAQETQYF. The CDR3 DNA sequence: TGTGCCATCAGTGTATCCGGGACAGCACAAGAGACCCAGTACTTC.

The J gene is TRBJ1-1, the V gene TRBV28; 12 positions match TRBD1. V lost 4 bases, J lost 3 bases, and 9 bases stayed unmatched. The CDR3 is made up of 17 amino acids. CDR1 and CDR2 (germline): MDHEN, SYDVKM. The CDR3 protein is CASSSTGQGAIDTEAFF. The CDR3 bases are TGTGCCAGCAGTTCAACGGGACAGGGGGCGATCGACACTGAAGCTTTCTTT.

This clone has only one observation. The J gene is TRBJ2-5, the V gene TRBV5-1, with unresolved D. The germline gives CDR1 SGHRS, CDR2 YFSETQ. Trimming took off 5 bases at V and 5 bases at J, with 10 bases between the two ends. The CDR3 totals 12 residues. CDR3 DNA sequence: TGCGCCAGCAGGACAAGATACGAGACCCAGTACTTC. Its protein is CASRTRYETQYF.

The V and J genes are TRBV19 and TRBJ2-7; no firm D call. The V gene's germline CDR1 is LNHDA and CDR2 SQIVND (reference sequence). This CDR3 contains 14 residues. The V and J ends lost 3 bases and 3 bases respectively, with 12 bases between them. The CDR3 nucleotides read TGTGCCAGTAGTATGTTAGGGCAGAACTACGAGCAGTACTTC. Its translation: CASSMLGQNYEQYF.